This T cell receptor beta chain emerged from a study of identical twins. Every sampled donor was Caucasian and healthy. Unique molecular identifiers were present on cDNA, and template switching added a universal primer site. MiXCR, applied by TCRdb to the 5' RACE reads, yields one record per CDR3 protein. The sample includes a few hundred thousand distinct CDR3 sequences, under 20% of them seen just once. Study-wide results and limits: In cord blood, abundant beta clonotypes had fewer insertions; memory showed no trend.

This CDR3 is built from 15 residues. CDR1 and CDR2 (germline): SGHVS, FQNEAQ. V dropped 4 bases and J dropped 4; count of bases not matched to a gene: 8. As to this clonotype: Its specificity is not known.

The chain has TRBV7-8 and TRBJ2-5; 8 nucleotides agree with TRBD1. Specimen: naive T cells sorted from blood. This receptor was taken from a man in his fifties in good health. The CDR3 coding sequence is TGTGCCAGCAGCTCAAGACAGGGGCCCCCAGAGACCCAGTACTTC. Its protein product is CASSSRQGPPETQYF.